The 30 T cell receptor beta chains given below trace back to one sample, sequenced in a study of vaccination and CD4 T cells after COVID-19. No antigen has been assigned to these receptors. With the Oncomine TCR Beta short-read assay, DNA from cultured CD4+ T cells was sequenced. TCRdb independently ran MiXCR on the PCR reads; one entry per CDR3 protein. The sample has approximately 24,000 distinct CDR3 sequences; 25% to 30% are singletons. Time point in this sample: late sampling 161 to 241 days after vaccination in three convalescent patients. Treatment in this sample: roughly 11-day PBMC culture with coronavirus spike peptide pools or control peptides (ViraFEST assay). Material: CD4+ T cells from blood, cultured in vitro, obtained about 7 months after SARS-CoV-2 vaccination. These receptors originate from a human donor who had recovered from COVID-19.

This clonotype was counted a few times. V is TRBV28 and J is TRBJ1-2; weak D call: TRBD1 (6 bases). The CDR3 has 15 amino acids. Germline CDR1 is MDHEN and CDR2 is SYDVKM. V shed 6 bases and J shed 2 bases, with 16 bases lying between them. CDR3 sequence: CASRLGLGGNYGYTF. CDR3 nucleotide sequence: TGTGCCAGCAGACTAGGGCTAGGGGGAAACTATGGCTACACCTTC.

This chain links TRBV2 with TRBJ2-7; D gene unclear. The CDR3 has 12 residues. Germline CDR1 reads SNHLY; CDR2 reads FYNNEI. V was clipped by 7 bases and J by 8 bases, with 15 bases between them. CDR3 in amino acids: CASTVLNEQQYF. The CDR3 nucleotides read TGTGCCAGCACCGTATTGAACGAACAGCAGTACTTC.

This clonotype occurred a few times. The CDR3 region is CASSGGYQETQYF. In DNA form, the CDR3 reads TGTGCCAGCAGCGGGGGATACCAAGAGACCCAGTACTTC. This rearrangement joins TRBV7-6 to TRBJ2-5; the D gene could be TRBD1 or TRBD2 (5 bases each). This CDR3 is built from 13 residues. V was shortened by 5 bases and J by 0 bases, with 7 bases between the two germline ends. CDR1 and CDR2 from the germline V gene are SGHVS and FNYEAQ. The full variable domain, in which reference TRBV7-6 and TRBJ2-5 provide the parts outside the CDR3, is GAGVSQSPRYKVTKRGQDVALRCDPISGHVSLYWYRQALGQGPEFLTYFNYEAQQDKSGLPNDRFSAERPEGSISTLTIQRTEQRDSAMYRCASSGGYQETQYFGPGTRLLVL.

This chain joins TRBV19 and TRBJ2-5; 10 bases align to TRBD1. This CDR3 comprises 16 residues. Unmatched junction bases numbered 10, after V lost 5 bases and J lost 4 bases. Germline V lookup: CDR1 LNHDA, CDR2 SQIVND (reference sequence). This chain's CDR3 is CASSLYDRGLGETQYF. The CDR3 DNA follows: TGTGCCAGTAGTTTATATGACAGGGGGCTTGGAGAGACCCAGTACTTC.

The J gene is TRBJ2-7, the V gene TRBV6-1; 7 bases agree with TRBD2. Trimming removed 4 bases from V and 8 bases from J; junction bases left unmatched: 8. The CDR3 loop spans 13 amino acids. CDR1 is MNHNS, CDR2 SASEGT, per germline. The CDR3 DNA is TGTGCCAGCAGTGGGCGAGCTAGCGGCAAGCAGTACTTC. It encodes CASSGRASGKQYF.

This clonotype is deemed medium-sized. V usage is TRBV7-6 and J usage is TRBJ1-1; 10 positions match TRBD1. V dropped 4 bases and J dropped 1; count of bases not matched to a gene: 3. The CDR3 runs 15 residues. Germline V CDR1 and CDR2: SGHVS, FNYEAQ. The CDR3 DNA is TGTGCCAGCAGCTCTCGACAGGGGGCGAACACTGAAGCTTTCTTT. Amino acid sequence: CASSSRQGANTEAFF.

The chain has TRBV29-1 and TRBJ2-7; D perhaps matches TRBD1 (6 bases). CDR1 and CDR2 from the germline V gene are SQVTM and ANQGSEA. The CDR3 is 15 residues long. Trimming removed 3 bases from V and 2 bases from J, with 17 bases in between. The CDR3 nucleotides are TGCAGCGTTGATATAGGCAGGGGAATAACCTACGAGCAGTACTTC. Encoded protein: CSVDIGRGITYEQYF.

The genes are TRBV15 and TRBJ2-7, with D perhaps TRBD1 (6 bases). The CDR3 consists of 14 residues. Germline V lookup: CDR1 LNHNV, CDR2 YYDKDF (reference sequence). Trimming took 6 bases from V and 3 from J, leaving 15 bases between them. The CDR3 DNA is TGTGCCACCAGGCCAAGGGGGTCCCTCTACGAGCAGTACTTC. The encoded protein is CATRPRGSLYEQYF.

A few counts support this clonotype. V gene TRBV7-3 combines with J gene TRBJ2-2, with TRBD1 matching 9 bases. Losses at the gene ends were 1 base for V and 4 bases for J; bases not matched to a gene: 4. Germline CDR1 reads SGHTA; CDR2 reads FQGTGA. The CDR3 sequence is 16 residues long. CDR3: CASSLIPGQGTGELFF. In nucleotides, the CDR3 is TGTGCCAGCAGCTTAATCCCGGGACAGGGCACCGGGGAGCTGTTTTTT. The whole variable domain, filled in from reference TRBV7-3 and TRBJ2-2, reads GAGVSQTPSNKVTEKGKYVELRCDPISGHTALYWYRQSLGQGPEFLIYFQGTGAADDSGLPNDRFFAVRPEGSVSTLKIQRTERGDSAVYLCASSLIPGQGTGELFFGEGSRLTVL.

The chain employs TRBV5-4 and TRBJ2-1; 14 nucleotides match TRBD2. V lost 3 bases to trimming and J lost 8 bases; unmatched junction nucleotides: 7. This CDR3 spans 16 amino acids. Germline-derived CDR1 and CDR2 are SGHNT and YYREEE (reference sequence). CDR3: CASSSGLAGGIDEQFF. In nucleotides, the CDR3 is TGTGCCAGCAGCTCCGGACTAGCGGGAGGAATCGATGAGCAGTTCTTC.

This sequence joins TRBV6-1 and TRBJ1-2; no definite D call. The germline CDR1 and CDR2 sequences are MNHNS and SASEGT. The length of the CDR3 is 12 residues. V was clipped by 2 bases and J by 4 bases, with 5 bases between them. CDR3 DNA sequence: TGTGCCAGCAGTGAAAGGGTCTATGGCTACACCTTC. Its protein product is CASSERVYGYTF.

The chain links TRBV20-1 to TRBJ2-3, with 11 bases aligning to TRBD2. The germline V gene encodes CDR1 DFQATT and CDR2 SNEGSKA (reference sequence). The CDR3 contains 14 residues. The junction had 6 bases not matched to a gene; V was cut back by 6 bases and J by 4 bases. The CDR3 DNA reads TGCAGTGCCCCAACTAGCGGGAGCGCAGATACGCAGTATTTT. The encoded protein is CSAPTSGSADTQYF.

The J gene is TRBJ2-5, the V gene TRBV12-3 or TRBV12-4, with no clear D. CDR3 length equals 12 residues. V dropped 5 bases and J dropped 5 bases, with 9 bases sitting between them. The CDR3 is CASSGVGETQYF. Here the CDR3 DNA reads TGTGCCAGCAGTGGAGTAGGGGAGACCCAGTACTTC.

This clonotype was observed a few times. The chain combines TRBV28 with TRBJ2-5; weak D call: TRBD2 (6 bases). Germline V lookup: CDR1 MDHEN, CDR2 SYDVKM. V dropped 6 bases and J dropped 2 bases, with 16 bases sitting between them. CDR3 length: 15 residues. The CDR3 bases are TGTGCCAGCAGCCTCGGGGGACGGATGCAAGAGACCCAGTACTTC. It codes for CASSLGGRMQETQYF.

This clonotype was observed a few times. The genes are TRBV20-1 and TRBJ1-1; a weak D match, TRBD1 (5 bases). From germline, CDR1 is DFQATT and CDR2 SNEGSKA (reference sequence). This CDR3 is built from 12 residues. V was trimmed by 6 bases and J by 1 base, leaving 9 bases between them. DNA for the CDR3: TGCAGTGCATTCACAGGGAACACTGAAGCTTTCTTT. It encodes CSAFTGNTEAFF.

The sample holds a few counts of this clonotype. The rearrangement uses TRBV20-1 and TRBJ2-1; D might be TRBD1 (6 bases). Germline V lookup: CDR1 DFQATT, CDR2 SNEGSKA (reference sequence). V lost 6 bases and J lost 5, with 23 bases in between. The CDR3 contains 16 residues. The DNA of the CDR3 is TGCAGTGCCCCATCGTCCAGGGCCAGGGGAAACAATGAGCAGTTCTTC. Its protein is CSAPSSRARGNNEQFF.

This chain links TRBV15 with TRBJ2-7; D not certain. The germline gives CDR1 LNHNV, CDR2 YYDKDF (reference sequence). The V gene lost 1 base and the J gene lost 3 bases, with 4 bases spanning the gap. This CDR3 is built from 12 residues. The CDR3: CATSRVGYEQYF. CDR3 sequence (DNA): TGTGCCACCAGCAGAGTTGGCTACGAGCAGTACTTC.

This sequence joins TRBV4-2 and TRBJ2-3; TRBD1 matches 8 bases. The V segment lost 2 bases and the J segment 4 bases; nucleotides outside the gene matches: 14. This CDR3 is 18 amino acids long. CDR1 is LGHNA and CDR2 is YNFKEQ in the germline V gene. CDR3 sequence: CASSQLFQGAGLADTQYF. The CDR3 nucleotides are TGTGCCAGCAGCCAACTGTTTCAGGGGGCGGGATTAGCAGATACGCAGTATTTT.

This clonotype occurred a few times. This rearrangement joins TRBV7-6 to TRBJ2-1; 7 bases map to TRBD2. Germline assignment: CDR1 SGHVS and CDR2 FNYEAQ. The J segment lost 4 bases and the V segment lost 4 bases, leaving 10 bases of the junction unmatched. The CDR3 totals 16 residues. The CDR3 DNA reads TGTGCCAGCAGCTCAGGTGACGGGGGGACTTACAATGAGCAGTTCTTC. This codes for CASSSGDGGTYNEQFF.

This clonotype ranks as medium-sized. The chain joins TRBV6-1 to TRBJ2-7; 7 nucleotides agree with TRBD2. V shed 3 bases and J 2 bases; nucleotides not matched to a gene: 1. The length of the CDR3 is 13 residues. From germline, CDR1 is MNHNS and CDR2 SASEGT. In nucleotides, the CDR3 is TGTGCCAGCAGTGAGCGGGAGACCTACGAGCAGTACTTC. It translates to CASSERETYEQYF.

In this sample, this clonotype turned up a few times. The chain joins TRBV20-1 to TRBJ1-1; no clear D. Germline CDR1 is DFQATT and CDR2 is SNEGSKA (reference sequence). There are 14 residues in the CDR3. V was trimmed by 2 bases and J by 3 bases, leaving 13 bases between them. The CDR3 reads CSARRVRWDTEAFF. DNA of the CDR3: TGCAGTGCTAGAAGGGTTAGGTGGGACACTGAAGCTTTCTTT.

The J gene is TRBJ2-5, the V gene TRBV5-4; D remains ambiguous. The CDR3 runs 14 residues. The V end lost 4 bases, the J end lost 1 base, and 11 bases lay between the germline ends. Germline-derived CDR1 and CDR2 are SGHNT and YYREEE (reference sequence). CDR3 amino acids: CASSIGRTQETQYF. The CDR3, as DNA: TGTGCCAGCAGCATAGGACGGACCCAAGAGACCCAGTACTTC.

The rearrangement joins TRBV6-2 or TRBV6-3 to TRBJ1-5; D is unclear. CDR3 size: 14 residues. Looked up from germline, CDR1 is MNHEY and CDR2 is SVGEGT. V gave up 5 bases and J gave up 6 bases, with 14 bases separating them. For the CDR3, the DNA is TGTGCCAGCAGTGTGCTTCAAGTGGGTCAGCCCCAGCATTTT. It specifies CASSVLQVGQPQHF.

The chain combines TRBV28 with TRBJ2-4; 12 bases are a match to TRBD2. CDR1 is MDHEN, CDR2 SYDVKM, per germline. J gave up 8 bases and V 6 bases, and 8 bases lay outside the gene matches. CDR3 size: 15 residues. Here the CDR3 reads CASRETSGSRYIQYF. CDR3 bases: TGTGCCAGCAGGGAGACTAGCGGGAGTAGGTACATTCAGTACTTC.

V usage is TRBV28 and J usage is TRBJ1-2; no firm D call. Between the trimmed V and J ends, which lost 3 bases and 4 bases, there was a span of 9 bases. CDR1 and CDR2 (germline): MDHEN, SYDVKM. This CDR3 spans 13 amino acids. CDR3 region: CASSFPWGYGYTF. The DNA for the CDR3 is TGTGCCAGCAGTTTCCCTTGGGGCTATGGCTACACCTTC.

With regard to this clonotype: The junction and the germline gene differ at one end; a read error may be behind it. Written as DNA, the CDR3 is TGCAGTGCTGATGACAGGGGGCATTCTAACGAGCAGCACTTC. Its protein is CSADDRGHSNEQHF. V is TRBV20-1 and J is TRBJ2-7; 10 bases map to TRBD1. The CDR3 is made up of 14 amino acids. Germline V gene lookup returns CDR1 DFQATT and CDR2 SNEGSKA (reference sequence).

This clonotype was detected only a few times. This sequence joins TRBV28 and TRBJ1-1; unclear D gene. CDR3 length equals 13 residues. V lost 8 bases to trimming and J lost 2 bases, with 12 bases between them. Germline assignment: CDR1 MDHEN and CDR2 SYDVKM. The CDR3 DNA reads TGTGCCAGCCCGCACCCCGCTAACACTGAAGCTTTCTTT. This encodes CASPHPANTEAFF.

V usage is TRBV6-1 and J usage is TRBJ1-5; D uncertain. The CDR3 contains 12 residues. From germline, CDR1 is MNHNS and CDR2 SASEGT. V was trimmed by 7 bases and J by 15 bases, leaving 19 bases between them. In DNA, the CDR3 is TGTGCCAGCACTTCCCGGTCCAATCGATGGCATTTT. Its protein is CASTSRSNRWHF.

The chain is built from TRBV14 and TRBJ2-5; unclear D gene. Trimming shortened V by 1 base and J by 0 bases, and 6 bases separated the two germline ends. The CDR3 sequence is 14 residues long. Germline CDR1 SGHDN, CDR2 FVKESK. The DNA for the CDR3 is TGTGCCAGCAGCCAAGCAACGTACCAAGAGACCCAGTACTTC. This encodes CASSQATYQETQYF.

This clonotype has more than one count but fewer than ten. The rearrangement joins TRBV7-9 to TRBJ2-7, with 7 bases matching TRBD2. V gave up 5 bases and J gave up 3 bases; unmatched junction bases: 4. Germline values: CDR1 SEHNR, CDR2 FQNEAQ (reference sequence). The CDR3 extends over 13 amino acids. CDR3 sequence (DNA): TGTGCCAGCAGCCTTACTAGCGTCTACGAGCAGTACTTC. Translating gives CASSLTSVYEQYF.